Sequencing of this T cell receptor beta chain was carried out in a study of blood T cell repertoires in COVID-19. About the research overall: Acute and convalescent COVID-19 specimens originated in the United States, Italy and Spain. Sample material is recorded as cDNA or gDNA derived from T cells, B-cell-depleted T cells, or PBMCs.

CDR3 length: 17 residues. CDR1 and CDR2 from the germline V gene are KGHDR and SFDVKD. V shed 2 bases and J shed 2 bases, with 17 bases lying between them. The assay was immunoSEQ multiplex PCR, and TCRdb's table has in-frame clones only and misses some. The sample consists of about 190,000 clones, approximately 79% of them appearing once. This clone appeared a few times. This chain connects TRBV24-1 to TRBJ1-2, with D unclear. This receptor was obtained from a man younger than 45 with active or convalescent COVID-19. Material: peripheral blood. CDR3 in amino acids: CATSDSGLADTNYGYTF. CDR3 bases: TGTGCCACCAGTGATTCCGGGTTGGCAGATACCAACTATGGCTACACCTTC.